This TCR beta chain was identified in a study of response to subunit inactivated influenza vaccine. The V and J ends lost 5 bases and 4 bases, in that order; junction bases with no gene match: 6. CDR3 size: 14 residues. The germline gives CDR1 SNHLY, CDR2 FYNNEI. TCRdb passed the RT-PCR reads through MiXCR, listing each CDR3 protein once. This table has around 600,000 distinct CDR3 sequences, about 11% appearing once. This clonotype came up many times. This sample also belongs to another study, concerning T cells expressing NK-cell markers. In that study: Synthesis of TCR beta cDNA relied on 5'RACE template switching carrying UMIs.

The chain couples TRBV2 to TRBJ2-7; 9 bases map to TRBD1. This TCR derives from a man aged 45-65 years who received an inactivated influenza vaccine. Material: PBMCs from blood, obtained on the day of vaccination. This CDR3 is CASSLNRGPYEQYF. The CDR3 DNA reads TGTGCCAGCAGTCTGAACAGGGGGCCGTACGAGCAGTACTTC.